These 25 T cell receptor beta chains came from one sample sequenced in a study of Ad26.COV2.S vaccination and SARS-CoV-2 variants. Sample treatment: some 19 received Ad26.COV2.S at low or high dose, single or two shots; roughly 5 received placebo; per-sample allocation not given. Collection of samples fell on day 63 after the first vaccine or placebo injection. Sequencing was performed with immunoSEQ multiplex PCR; in TCRdb, only in-frame clones are kept and a portion is missing. The sample lists around 420,000 clones, 88% occurring once. The sample here was peripheral blood, taken in a trial of Ad26.COV2.S vaccine versus placebo. The source is a person between 18 and 59 years old who received the Ad26.COV2.S COVID-19 vaccine or a placebo.

Details on this clone: Other DNA sequences in this specimen translate into the identical CDR3. J is TRBJ2-1 and V is TRBV6-5, with D unclear. Germline V gene data show CDR1 as MNHEY and CDR2 as SVGAGI. The CDR3 length is 15 residues. Trimming left V 5 bases short and J 0 bases short, with 11 bases between. CDR3 region: CASSPGRGSYNEQFF. CDR3 coding DNA: TGTGCCAGCAGTCCAGGCCGTGGCTCCTACAATGAGCAGTTCTTC.

The chain joins TRBV5-1 to TRBJ2-7, with D possibly TRBD1 on 5 matching bases. Between the trimmed V and J ends, which lost 4 bases and 7 bases, there was a span of 15 bases. CDR3 size: 13 residues. From germline, CDR1 is SGHRS and CDR2 YFSETQ. As DNA, the CDR3 is TGCGCCAGCAGCGGACAAGCCTTGGGGGAGCAGTACTTC. Translation: CASSGQALGEQYF.

This clone was picked up a small number of times. The J gene is TRBJ1-5, the V gene TRBV28; possible D gene TRBD1, 6 bases. The V end was cut by 3 bases, the J end by 3 bases, with 12 bases between. The CDR3 sequence is 15 residues long. Germline CDR1 reads MDHEN; CDR2 reads SYDVKM. The CDR3 spells CASSFGGATNQPQHF. The CDR3, as DNA: TGTGCCAGCAGTTTTGGGGGGGCCACCAATCAGCCCCAGCATTTT.

The V and J genes are TRBV18 and TRBJ2-1, with TRBD2 identical over 11 bases. V lost 6 bases, J lost 4 bases, and 11 bases stayed unmatched. This CDR3 is built from 17 residues. Germline assignment: CDR1 KGHSH and CDR2 LQKENI. CDR3 sequence (DNA): TGTGCCAGCTCGCCTAAGACTAGCGGGGACGGATACAATGAGCAGTTCTTC. It translates to CASSPKTSGDGYNEQFF.

This clone has just one count. The CDR3 here is CATKNLRDRGTDTQYF. DNA of the CDR3: TGTGCCACCAAGAACCTCCGGGACAGAGGTACAGATACGCAGTATTTT. The chain has TRBV15 and TRBJ2-3, with 7 bases that match TRBD1. The germline V gene has CDR1 LNHNV and CDR2 YYDKDF (reference sequence). This CDR3 has 16 residues. V lost 7 bases and J lost 3; bases outside the gene matches: 13.

The J gene is TRBJ2-5, the V gene TRBV28; D is possibly TRBD1 (5 bases). Germline-derived CDR1 and CDR2 are MDHEN and SYDVKM. CDR3 size: 13 residues. V was cut by 1 base and J by 5 bases, with 8 bases left in between. CDR3: CASSLSGWETQYF. The CDR3 DNA follows: TGTGCCAGCAGTTTATCAGGGTGGGAGACCCAGTACTTC. The whole variable domain, remainder taken from reference TRBV28 and TRBJ2-5, is DVKVTQSSRYLVKRTGEKVFLECVQDMDHENMFWYRQDPGLGLRLIYFSYDVKMKEKGDIPEGYSVSREKKERFSLILESASTNQTSMYLCASSLSGWETQYFGPGTRLLVL.

This clone was seen ten or more times. The chain uses TRBV6-5 and TRBJ1-2, with D possibly matching TRBD1 (5 bases). The ends were cut back, 6 bases at V and 7 bases at J, with 21 bases in the middle. The length of the CDR3 is 15 residues. CDR1 and CDR2 from the germline V gene are MNHEY and SVGAGI. CDR3 sequence reads: CASSHLVEGASGYTF. In DNA, the CDR3 is TGTGCCAGCAGCCACCTCGTAGAAGGGGCGAGTGGCTACACCTTC.

The chain carries TRBV11-2 and TRBJ2-5; TRBD1 is a possible D gene (5 bases). The V end was cut by 5 bases, the J end by 3 bases, with 13 bases between. Germline V gives CDR1 SGHAT, CDR2 FQNNGV. The CDR3 totals 14 residues. The CDR3 loop reads CASSLSLGEETQYF. CDR3 sequence (DNA): TGTGCCAGCAGCCTAAGCCTAGGGGAAGAGACCCAGTACTTC. Filled out from reference TRBV11-2 and TRBJ2-5, the complete variable domain reads EAGVAQSPRYKIIEKRQSVAFWCNPISGHATLYWYQQILGQGPKLLIQFQNNGVVDDSQLPKDRFSAERLKGVDSTLKIQPAKLEDSAVYLCASSLSLGEETQYFGPGTRLLVL.

The chain has TRBV6-5 and TRBJ1-6, with D uncertain. The V and J ends lost 2 bases and 8 bases respectively, with 10 bases between them. CDR3 size: 14 residues. Germline CDR1 MNHEY, CDR2 SVGAGI. The DNA of the CDR3 is TGTGCCAGCAGTTACAGCGTAGTACATTCACCCCTCCACTTT. This translates into CASSYSVVHSPLHF.

The rearrangement joins TRBV6-1 to TRBJ2-2, with a weak D call TRBD1 (6 bases). The CDR3 covers 14 residues. CDR1 MNHNS and CDR2 SASEGT come from the germline V gene. The germline V and J ends were trimmed by 3 bases and 6 bases, with 11 bases remaining between them. CDR3 bases: TGTGCCAGCAGTGAGAATACAGGGCCCGGGGAGCTGTTTTTT. Translating it yields CASSENTGPGELFF.

In this sample, this clone turned up once. This rearrangement joins TRBV10-3 to TRBJ2-7, with no clear D. In germline, CDR1 is ENHRY, CDR2 SYGVKD. V gave up 11 bases and J gave up 4 bases, with 15 bases separating them. The CDR3 extends over 12 amino acids. CDR3 sequence: CAAGPRVYEQYF. DNA of the CDR3: TGTGCCGCAGGCCCTAGGGTATACGAGCAGTACTTC.

The chain combines TRBV29-1 with TRBJ2-3, with D perhaps matching TRBD1 (6 bases). The CDR3 extends over 13 amino acids. V gave up 3 bases and J gave up 5 bases, with 12 bases separating them. Germline V gene sequence: CDR1 SQVTM, CDR2 ANQGSEA. CDR3 region: CSVDSGTIDTQYF. For the CDR3, the DNA is TGCAGCGTTGACTCCGGGACAATAGATACGCAGTATTTT.

V is TRBV15 and J is TRBJ1-5; weak D call: TRBD1 (5 bases). The CDR3 extends over 17 amino acids. Per germline, CDR1 LNHNV and CDR2 YYDKDF (reference sequence). The V and J ends lost 0 bases and 0 bases respectively, with 12 bases between them. The CDR3 reads CATSRDPKGNSNQPQHF. In DNA, the CDR3 is TGTGCCACCAGCAGAGATCCGAAGGGGAATAGCAATCAGCCCCAGCATTTT.

This clone was seen only once. This chain links TRBV3-1 (or the pseudogene TRBV3-2) with TRBJ2-5; D is uncertain. The V gene lost 1 base and the J gene lost 7 bases, with 7 bases spanning the gap. The CDR3 length is 12 residues. Germline values: CDR1 LGHDT, CDR2 YNNKEL (reference sequence). In nucleotides, the CDR3 is TGTGCCAGCAGCCAAGTATCAGGGACCCAGTACTTC. Translation gives CASSQVSGTQYF.

The rearrangement links TRBV7-3 to TRBJ1-6; no definite D call. V gave up 5 bases and J gave up 0 bases, with 14 bases separating them. The CDR3 has 17 amino acids. The germline CDR1 and CDR2 sequences are SGHTA and FQGTGA. The CDR3 is CASSPAGGASYNSPLHF. As DNA, the CDR3 is TGTGCCAGCAGCCCGGCGGGAGGTGCCTCCTATAATTCACCCCTCCACTTT.

The CDR3 reads CASSRGQYEQFF. CDR3 nucleotide sequence: TGTGCCAGCAGCCGGGGACAATATGAGCAGTTCTTC. This chain uses TRBV7-2 with TRBJ2-1; TRBD1 is a possible D gene (6 bases). Per germline, CDR1 SGHTA and CDR2 FQGNSA. Between the trimmed V and J ends, which lost 5 bases and 8 bases, there was a span of 10 bases. The CDR3 consists of 12 residues.

This rearrangement joins TRBV7-2 to TRBJ2-7; 7 bases match TRBD1. V gave up 6 bases and J gave up 0 bases; unmatched junction bases: 17. Germline loops: CDR1 SGHTA, CDR2 FQGNSA. This CDR3 is built from 18 residues. The CDR3 DNA is TGTGCCAGCAGACCTAATGGGCCCGGGACAGTTTTCTCCTACGAGCAGTACTTC. Translation: CASRPNGPGTVFSYEQYF.

The rearrangement links TRBV25-1 to TRBJ2-3; the D gene is possibly TRBD1 (6 bases). V dropped 6 bases and J dropped 2 bases, with 18 bases sitting between them. Germline CDR1 and CDR2: MGHDK and SYGVNS. This CDR3 comprises 16 residues. For the CDR3, the DNA is TGTGCCAGCAGGTCATACTCTCAGGGGCCCACAGATACGCAGTATTTT. Its translation: CASRSYSQGPTDTQYF.

This clone was seen just once. The same CDR3 can be traced to other DNA sequences in this sample. The gene calls are TRBV7-9 and TRBJ1-1, with no clear D. The CDR3 runs to 12 residues. Germline CDR1 and CDR2: SEHNR and FQNEAQ (reference sequence). Between the trimmed V and J ends, which lost 0 bases and 5 bases, there was a span of 4 bases. The CDR3 sequence: CASSLAGTEAFF. The DNA of the CDR3 is TGTGCCAGCAGCTTAGCTGGGACTGAAGCTTTCTTT.

The rearrangement links TRBV30 to TRBJ1-5, with D maybe TRBD1 (5 bases). The CDR3 covers 14 residues. Germline assignment: CDR1 GTSNPN and CDR2 SVGIG (reference sequence). V dropped 4 bases and J dropped 5 bases, with 15 bases sitting between them. CDR3 nucleotides: TGTGCCTGGACCCCGATCGGAGGGGATCAGCCCCAGCATTTT. Protein: CAWTPIGGDQPQHF. Combining the CDR3 with reference TRBV30 and TRBJ1-5 gives the whole variable domain SQTIHQWPATLVQPVGSPLSLECTVEGTSNPNLYWYRQAAGRGLQLLFYSVGIGQISSEVPQNLSASRPQDRQFILSSKKLLLSDSGFYLCAWTPIGGDQPQHFGDGTRLSIL.

V is TRBV11-2 and J is TRBJ2-7; 7 bases are shared with TRBD2. The trim removed 5 bases at V and 2 bases at J, leaving 6 bases unmatched. CDR1 and CDR2 from the germline V gene are SGHAT and FQNNGV. The CDR3 contains 14 residues. This CDR3 reads CASSRSGDTYEQYF. The CDR3 coding sequence is TGTGCCAGCAGCCGAAGCGGGGATACCTACGAGCAGTACTTC.

V and J are TRBV27 and TRBJ2-7; 11 positions agree with TRBD2. The CDR3 totals 15 residues. V lost 2 bases, J lost 4 bases, and 4 bases stayed unmatched. Germline loops: CDR1 MNHEY, CDR2 SMNVEV (reference sequence). In DNA form, the CDR3 reads TGTGCCAGCAGTTTACTAGCGGGGGGCCTTTACGAGCAGTACTTC. Amino acids: CASSLLAGGLYEQYF.

This rearrangement joins TRBV12-5 to TRBJ2-1, with unresolved D. CDR3 length equals 12 residues. Trimming removed 1 base at V and 6 bases at J, with 4 bases between. Germline lookup yields CDR1 LGHNT and CDR2 FRNRAP. CDR3 sequence: CASGLGPNEQFF. In DNA form, the CDR3 reads TGTGCTAGTGGTTTGGGACCCAATGAGCAGTTCTTC.

V is TRBV7-3 and J is TRBJ1-6; a possible D gene is TRBD1 (6 bases). Trimming cost V 3 bases and J 4 bases, with 7 bases left between them. The CDR3 sequence is 14 residues long. Looked up from germline, CDR1 is SGHTA and CDR2 is FQGTGA. Here the CDR3 DNA reads TGTGCCAGCAGCTTGACAGGATATAATTCACCCCTCCACTTT. This gives the protein CASSLTGYNSPLHF.

The chain recombines TRBV28 with TRBJ1-2; possible D gene TRBD1, 5 bases. This CDR3 is built from 14 residues. The V end was cut by 4 bases, the J end by 7 bases, with 16 bases between. CDR1 MDHEN and CDR2 SYDVKM come from the germline V gene. The CDR3 reads CASSSNSGTSGYTF. DNA for the CDR3: TGTGCCAGCAGTTCGAACTCCGGGACTTCTGGCTACACCTTC.